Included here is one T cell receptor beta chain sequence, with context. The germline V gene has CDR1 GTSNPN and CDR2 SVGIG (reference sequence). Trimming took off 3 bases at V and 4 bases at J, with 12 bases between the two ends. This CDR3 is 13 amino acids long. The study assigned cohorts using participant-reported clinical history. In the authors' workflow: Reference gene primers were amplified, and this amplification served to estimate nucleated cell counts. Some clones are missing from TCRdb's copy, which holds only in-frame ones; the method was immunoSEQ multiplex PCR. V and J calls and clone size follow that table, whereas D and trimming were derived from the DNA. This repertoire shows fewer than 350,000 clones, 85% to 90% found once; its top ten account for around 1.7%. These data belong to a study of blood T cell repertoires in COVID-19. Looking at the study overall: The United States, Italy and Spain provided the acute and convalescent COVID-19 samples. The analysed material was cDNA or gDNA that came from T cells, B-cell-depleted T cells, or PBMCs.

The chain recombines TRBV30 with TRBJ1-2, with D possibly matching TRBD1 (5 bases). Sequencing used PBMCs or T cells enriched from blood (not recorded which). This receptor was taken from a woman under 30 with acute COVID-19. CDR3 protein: CAWSPDTAYGYTF. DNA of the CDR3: TGTGCCTGGAGCCCGGACACCGCCTATGGCTACACCTTC.